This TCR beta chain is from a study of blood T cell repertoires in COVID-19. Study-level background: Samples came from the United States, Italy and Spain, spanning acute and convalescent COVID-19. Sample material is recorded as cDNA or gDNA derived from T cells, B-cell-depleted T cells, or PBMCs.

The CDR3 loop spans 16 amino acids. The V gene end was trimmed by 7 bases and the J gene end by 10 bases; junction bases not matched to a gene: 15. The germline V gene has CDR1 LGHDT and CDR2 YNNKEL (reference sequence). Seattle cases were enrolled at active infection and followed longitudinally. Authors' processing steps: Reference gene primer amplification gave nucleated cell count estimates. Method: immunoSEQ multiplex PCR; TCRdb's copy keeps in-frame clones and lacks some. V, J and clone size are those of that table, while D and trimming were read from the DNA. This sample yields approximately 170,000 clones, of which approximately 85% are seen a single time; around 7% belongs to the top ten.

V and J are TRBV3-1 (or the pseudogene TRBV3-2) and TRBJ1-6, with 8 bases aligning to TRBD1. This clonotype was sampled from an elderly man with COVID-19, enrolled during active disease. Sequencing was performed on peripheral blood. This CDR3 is CASNIMGAGGASPLHF. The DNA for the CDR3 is TGTGCCAGCAACATAATGGGAGCAGGGGGCGCATCACCCCTCCACTTT.